The 27 T cell receptor beta chains in this list originate from one sample, sequenced in a study of cytomegalovirus exposure and HLA in healthy donors. 60 Vbeta and 13 Jbeta primers were used in PCR. The table came from immunoSEQ multiplex PCR; TCRdb's copy has only in-frame clones and leaves some out. Here the sample spans around 100,000 clones, around three quarters being singletons. Sequenced input: PBMCs. These receptors came from a woman aged 18-30 years in good health and CMV-seropositive.

This clone was detected once. Written as DNA, the CDR3 is TGCGCCAGCAGCCCTCGGGGAGCCTCCTATGGCTACACCTTC. It yields the protein CASSPRGASYGYTF. The chain combines TRBV4-1 with TRBJ1-2; unclear D gene. This CDR3 has 14 residues. Trimming took off 4 bases at V and 4 bases at J, with 13 bases between the two ends. Germline V gene sequence: CDR1 MGHRA, CDR2 YSYEKL.

This rearrangement joins TRBV2 to TRBJ1-5; the match to TRBD1 covers 8 bases. The V segment lost 6 bases and the J segment 5 bases; nucleotides outside the gene matches: 6. The CDR3 is 14 residues long. Germline loops: CDR1 SNHLY, CDR2 FYNNEI. In DNA, the CDR3 is TGTGCCAGCAGCCCGGACAGGGACTATCAGCCCCAGCATTTT. Its protein product is CASSPDRDYQPQHF.

In this sample, this clone turned up a few times. The chain carries TRBV7-3 and TRBJ2-1, with TRBD2 matching over 11 bases. Germline loops: CDR1 SGHTA, CDR2 FQGTGA. V gave up 4 bases and J gave up 3 bases; unmatched junction bases: 2. The length of the CDR3 is 15 residues. The CDR3 is CASSSGLAVYNEQFF. The CDR3 region has the DNA TGTGCCAGCAGCTCGGGACTAGCGGTCTACAATGAGCAGTTCTTC.

This chain connects TRBV7-7 to TRBJ1-1; D may be TRBD1 (6 bases). This CDR3 spans 13 amino acids. The V and J ends lost 6 bases and 1 base respectively, with 9 bases between them. Germline V gene lookup returns CDR1 SSHAT and CDR2 FNYEAQ (reference sequence). CDR3 sequence reads: CASSVDRNTEAFF. CDR3 DNA: TGTGCCAGCAGTGTGGACAGGAACACTGAAGCTTTCTTT.

The chain recombines TRBV7-3 with TRBJ2-1, with TRBD2 matching 7 bases. The germline CDR1 and CDR2 sequences are SGHTA and FQGTGA. V gave up 3 bases and J gave up 7 bases; unmatched junction bases: 6. This CDR3 has 14 residues. CDR3 region: CASSFGGSTNEQFF. Written as DNA, the CDR3 is TGTGCCAGCAGCTTCGGCGGGAGTACAAATGAGCAGTTCTTC.

The chain combines TRBV2 with TRBJ2-7; a possible D gene is TRBD2 (5 bases). V was shortened by 5 bases and J by 4 bases, with 9 bases between the two germline ends. Germline values: CDR1 SNHLY, CDR2 FYNNEI. The CDR3 is 12 residues long. CDR3 sequence (DNA): TGTGCCAGCAGTATTGAGCGGTACGAGCAGTACTTC. Translated, it gives CASSIERYEQYF.

This chain links TRBV4-2 with TRBJ1-4; D might be TRBD1 (5 bases). From germline, CDR1 is LGHNA and CDR2 YNFKEQ. The CDR3 sequence is 15 residues long. V lost 7 bases to trimming and J lost 2 bases, with 14 bases between them. The CDR3 DNA is TGTGCCAGCAACCGGGGGTCCTCGACTAATGAAAAACTGTTTTTT. It yields the protein CASNRGSSTNEKLFF.

The chain is built from TRBV19 and TRBJ1-5; D gene unclear. Germline V CDR1 and CDR2: LNHDA, SQIVND (reference sequence). The V gene lost 3 bases and the J gene lost 2 bases, with 14 bases spanning the gap. This CDR3 has 16 residues. The CDR3 DNA follows: TGTGCCAGTAGTATTGGTCAACTCGGAGGCAATCAGCCCCAGCATTTT. This codes for CASSIGQLGGNQPQHF. The whole variable domain, filled in from reference TRBV19 and TRBJ1-5, reads DGGITQSPKYLFRKEGQNVTLSCEQNLNHDAMYWYRQDPGQGLRLIYYSQIVNDFQKGDIAEGYSVSREKKESFPLTVTSAQKNPTAFYLCASSIGQLGGNQPQHFGDGTRLSIL.

The chain employs TRBV6-5 and TRBJ1-1, with D maybe TRBD1 (5 bases). Trimming removed 7 bases from V and 4 bases from J, with 19 bases in between. This CDR3 is 15 amino acids long. Germline V lookup: CDR1 MNHEY, CDR2 SVGAGI. CDR3 coding DNA: TGTGCCAGCATCTCCCACGGGGGTGCGAGCACTGAAGCTTTCTTT. It specifies CASISHGGASTEAFF.

This clone was observed a few times. V and J are TRBV30 and TRBJ1-4, with 8 bases fitting TRBD1. With V trimmed by 4 bases and J by 5 bases, 0 bases remained unmatched. The germline gives CDR1 GTSNPN, CDR2 SVGIG (reference sequence). The CDR3 is made up of 12 amino acids. The CDR3 sequence: CAWTGGNEKLFF. CDR3 sequence (DNA): TGTGCCTGGACAGGGGGCAATGAAAAACTGTTTTTT.

The chain links TRBV7-8 to TRBJ2-4, with D possibly matching TRBD2 (6 bases). The CDR3 totals 18 residues. Germline assignment: CDR1 SGHVS and CDR2 FQNEAQ. V lost 2 bases to trimming and J lost 1 base, with 18 bases between them. The CDR3 spells CASSLSRAGTVAKNIQYF. The CDR3 region has the DNA TGTGCCAGCAGCTTAAGTAGGGCGGGGACGGTGGCCAAAAACATTCAGTACTTC.

This sequence joins TRBV5-6 and TRBJ2-7; tentative D call: TRBD1 (6 bases). CDR1 and CDR2 from the germline V gene are SGHDT and YYEEEE. This CDR3 is 13 amino acids long. V lost 1 base and J lost 2, with 7 bases in between. The CDR3 coding sequence is TGTGCCAGCAGCTTGCAGGGGCCCTACGAGCAGTACTTC. Translation gives CASSLQGPYEQYF.

This clone was found a few times. The rearrangement uses TRBV4-3 and TRBJ1-5; D remains ambiguous. Germline CDR1 and CDR2: LGHNA and YSLEER. The CDR3 is 15 amino acids. Trimming took 1 base from V and 1 from J, leaving 8 bases between them. The CDR3 nucleotides read TGCGCCAGCAGCCAAGGAACAGCCAGCAATCAGCCCCAGCATTTT. This translates into CASSQGTASNQPQHF.

J is TRBJ2-7 and V is TRBV5-4; the match to TRBD1 covers 8 bases. Per germline, CDR1 SGHNT and CDR2 YYREEE (reference sequence). J lost 3 bases, V lost 9 bases, and 8 bases had no gene match. The CDR3 has 13 amino acids. The CDR3 sequence: CATWGQENYEQYF. CDR3 DNA: TGTGCCACTTGGGGACAGGAGAACTACGAGCAGTACTTC. The variable domain in full, completed from reference TRBV5-4 and TRBJ2-7, reads ETGVTQSPTHLIKTRGQQVTLRCSSQSGHNTVSWYQQALGQGPQFIFQYYREEENGRGNFPPRFSGLQFPNYSSELNVNALELDDSALYLCATWGQENYEQYFGPGTRLTVT.

V gene TRBV9 combines with J gene TRBJ1-1, with 9 bases aligning to TRBD1. This CDR3 is built from 14 residues. J gave up 1 base and V 3 bases, and 1 base lay outside the gene matches. Germline CDR1 is SGDLS and CDR2 is YYNGEE. The CDR3 sequence is CASSAQGANTEAFF. CDR3 DNA: TGTGCCAGCAGCGCACAGGGGGCGAACACTGAAGCTTTCTTT.

The table lists this clone with a few counts. The J gene is TRBJ1-1, the V gene TRBV5-1; no clear D gene. V was clipped by 0 bases and J by 3 bases, with 12 bases between them. The V gene's germline CDR1 is SGHRS and CDR2 YFSETQ. The CDR3 consists of 15 residues. The CDR3 loop reads CASSLETPSDTEAFF. As DNA, the CDR3 is TGCGCCAGCAGCTTGGAAACCCCGAGTGACACTGAAGCTTTCTTT.

The chain combines TRBV6-5 with TRBJ2-7; D unresolved. Germline V gene data show CDR1 as MNHEY and CDR2 as SVGAGI. The CDR3 spans 16 residues. Trimming stripped 0 bases from V and 1 base from J, with 13 bases between. This CDR3 is CASSYSLVSLSYEQYF. The CDR3 region has the DNA TGTGCCAGCAGTTACTCGCTAGTTTCACTTTCCTACGAGCAGTACTTC.

The rearrangement links TRBV7-2 to TRBJ2-3; 7 bases match TRBD2. Germline CDR1 and CDR2: SGHTA and FQGNSA. V gave up 7 bases and J gave up 1 base; unmatched junction bases: 11. CDR3 size: 16 residues. The CDR3 DNA reads TGTGCCAGCACCCAGAGGCTGGCGGGAGGCACAGATACGCAGTATTTT. Translated, it gives CASTQRLAGGTDTQYF.

The chain couples TRBV27 to TRBJ2-1, with 7 bases matching TRBD2. CDR1 and CDR2 (germline): MNHEY, SMNVEV (reference sequence). The trim removed 6 bases at V and 6 bases at J, leaving 11 bases unmatched. This CDR3 spans 15 amino acids. The DNA of the CDR3 is TGTGCCAGCAGCCTTTTGGCGGGAGTTTTCAATGAGCAGTTCTTC. Amino acids: CASSLLAGVFNEQFF.

CDR3 DNA: TGTGCCAGCAGGGGAGGCCACTCTGGGGCCAACGTCCTGACTTTC. As protein: CASRGGHSGANVLTF. The V and J genes are TRBV6-5 and TRBJ2-6; perhaps TRBD2 as D (6 bases). Trimming took off 6 bases at V and 0 bases at J, with 9 bases between the two ends. CDR1 MNHEY and CDR2 SVGAGI come from the germline V gene. The CDR3 length is 15 residues.

This clone showed up just once. V gene TRBV10-3 combines with J gene TRBJ1-2; TRBD1 matches at 7 bases. Germline V gene lookup returns CDR1 ENHRY and CDR2 SYGVKD. After removal of 2 bases from V and 1 base from J, the junction contained 1 base not matched to a gene. The CDR3 runs 14 residues. In DNA, the CDR3 is TGTGCCATCAGTGAGGGACAGGTTAACTATGGCTACACCTTC. This gives the protein CAISEGQVNYGYTF.

The rearrangement uses TRBV4-3 and TRBJ2-1, with a tentative D call TRBD2 (6 bases). The CDR3 covers 16 residues. Deletions cut 1 base from V and 7 bases from J, with 17 bases between. Germline V gene data show CDR1 as LGHNA and CDR2 as YSLEER. For the CDR3, the DNA is TGCGCCAGCAGCCAAGGAGGGCGGGGAGTTTGGAATGAGCAGTTCTTC. The encoded protein is CASSQGGRGVWNEQFF.

J is TRBJ2-5 and V is TRBV2; 16 bases are a match to TRBD2. Germline loops: CDR1 SNHLY, CDR2 FYNNEI. V shed 6 bases, J shed 5 bases, and the junction held 6 bases outside the gene matches. The CDR3 is 16 amino acids. The CDR3 bases are TGTGCCAGCAGCGGGACTAGCGGGGGGGCGGGGGAGACCCAGTACTTC. This encodes CASSGTSGGAGETQYF.

The V call is TRBV18, the J call TRBJ1-4; D not resolved. CDR1 KGHSH and CDR2 LQKENI come from the germline V gene. This CDR3 contains 16 residues. The V end lost 3 bases, the J end lost 0 bases, and 11 bases lay between the germline ends. CDR3 region: CASSPLNSATNEKLFF. Written as DNA, the CDR3 is TGTGCCAGCTCACCTCTAAACAGTGCAACTAATGAAAAACTGTTTTTT. The whole variable domain, filled in from reference TRBV18 and TRBJ1-4, reads NAGVMQNPRHLVRRRGQEARLRCSPMKGHSHVYWYRQLPEEGLKFMVYLQKENIIDESGMPKERFSAEFPKEGPSILRIQQVVRGDSAAYFCASSPLNSATNEKLFFGSGTQLSVL.

This rearrangement joins TRBV4-2 to TRBJ1-1; D is undetermined. V gave up 1 base and J gave up 1 base, with 10 bases separating them. Germline V CDR1 and CDR2: LGHNA, YNFKEQ. The CDR3 totals 15 residues. Written as DNA, the CDR3 is TGTGCCAGCAGCCAAGCCCTTCAACAGAACACTGAAGCTTTCTTT. It codes for CASSQALQQNTEAFF.

The rearrangement uses TRBV11-2 and TRBJ2-7; 12 nucleotides align to TRBD2. The germline gives CDR1 SGHAT, CDR2 FQNNGV. The CDR3 sequence is 16 residues long. Unmatched junction bases numbered 12, after V lost 7 bases and J lost 5 bases. CDR3 protein: CASTRSSGRAANEQYF. The DNA of the CDR3 is TGTGCCAGCACCCGGTCTAGCGGGAGGGCCGCGAACGAGCAGTACTTC.

The chain has TRBV30 and TRBJ1-1, with 8 bases fitting TRBD1. This CDR3 has 14 residues. Per the germline V gene, CDR1 is GTSNPN and CDR2 is SVGIG (reference sequence). V trimming: 5 bases; J trimming: 1 base; junction bases outside the gene matches: 6. The CDR3 sequence: CAWQAQGANTEAFF. DNA of the CDR3: TGTGCCTGGCAGGCCCAGGGGGCGAACACTGAAGCTTTCTTT.